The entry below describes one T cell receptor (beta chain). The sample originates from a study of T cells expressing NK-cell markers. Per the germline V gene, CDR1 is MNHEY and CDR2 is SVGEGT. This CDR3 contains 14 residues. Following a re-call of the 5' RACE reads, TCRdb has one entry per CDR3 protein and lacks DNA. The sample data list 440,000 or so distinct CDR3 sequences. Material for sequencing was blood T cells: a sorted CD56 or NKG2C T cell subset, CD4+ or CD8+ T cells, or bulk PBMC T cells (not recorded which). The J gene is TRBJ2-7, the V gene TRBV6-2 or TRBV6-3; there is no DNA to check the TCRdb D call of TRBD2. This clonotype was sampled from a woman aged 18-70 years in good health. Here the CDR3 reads CASTKRAGDYEQYF.